Presented here are 5 T cell receptor beta chains from one specimen sequenced in a study of cytomegalovirus exposure and HLA in healthy donors. The PCR ran on 60 Vbeta and 13 Jbeta primers. TCRdb keeps only in-frame clones here, not all; method: immunoSEQ multiplex PCR. The sample has some 90,000 clones, approximately 78% seen once. Sequenced input: PBMCs. These receptors were obtained from a middle-aged man in good health and CMV-seronegative.

The chain employs TRBV29-1 and TRBJ1-2, with D tentatively TRBD1 (5 bases). V dropped 7 bases and J dropped 8 bases, with 20 bases sitting between them. Germline assignment: CDR1 SQVTM and CDR2 ANQGSEA. The CDR3 is 13 residues long. This chain's CDR3 is CSADGGGSRGYTF. The CDR3 DNA follows: TGCAGCGCCGACGGGGGAGGGTCGCGGGGCTACACCTTC.

V gene TRBV5-6 combines with J gene TRBJ2-7; D is perhaps TRBD1 (5 bases). V was pared by 1 base and J by 4 bases, with 18 bases between. CDR1 and CDR2 (germline): SGHDT, YYEEEE. This CDR3 comprises 16 residues. The CDR3 loop reads CASSLSLGRTGYEQYF. The CDR3, as DNA: TGTGCCAGCAGCTTGTCGCTGGGGCGCACCGGTTACGAGCAGTACTTC.

This sequence joins TRBV18 and TRBJ2-5, with D possibly being TRBD1 (5 bases). Germline assignment: CDR1 KGHSH and CDR2 LQKENI. V was trimmed by 2 bases and J by 5 bases, leaving 6 bases between them. The CDR3 is made up of 12 amino acids. The CDR3 loop is CASSPKGETQYF. CDR3 nucleotide sequence: TGTGCCAGCTCACCAAAGGGGGAGACCCAGTACTTC. Drawing the rest from reference TRBV18 and TRBJ2-5, the complete variable domain is NAGVMQNPRHLVRRRGQEARLRCSPMKGHSHVYWYRQLPEEGLKFMVYLQKENIIDESGMPKERFSAEFPKEGPSILRIQQVVRGDSAAYFCASSPKGETQYFGPGTRLLVL.

This chain uses TRBV7-9 with TRBJ2-7; D is possibly TRBD1 (5 bases). The germline V gene has CDR1 SEHNR and CDR2 FQNEAQ (reference sequence). This CDR3 contains 14 residues. Trimming cost V 5 bases and J 7 bases, with 18 bases left between them. The CDR3 region is CASSPRSRVGEQYF. The CDR3 DNA follows: TGTGCCAGCAGCCCGAGGTCCAGGGTGGGGGAGCAGTACTTC.

V gene TRBV7-2 combines with J gene TRBJ2-1; 9 nucleotides agree with TRBD2. CDR1 is SGHTA and CDR2 is FQGNSA in the germline V gene. Trimming removed 5 bases from V and 5 bases from J; junction bases left unmatched: 4. This CDR3 spans 14 amino acids. CDR3 nucleotide sequence: TGTGCCAGCAGCAGTCGACTAGCGGACAATGAGCAGTTCTTC. It is translated as CASSSRLADNEQFF.